The 16 T cell receptor beta chains presented below share a single source sample, sequenced in a study of T-cell memory formation after mild COVID-19. A single record per CDR3 protein comes from TCRdb applying MiXCR to the 5' RACE reads. The sample gives some 160,000 distinct CDR3 sequences, 10% to 15% of which show up once; 2.5% to 3.5% is in the top ten. The sample comprised PBMCs or a T cell subset sorted from them (not recorded which). These receptors were obtained from a man aged 18 to 35 who had mild COVID-19 (a few samples of this study predate the infection). Cell type and time point are not known.

This rearrangement joins TRBV15 to TRBJ1-3; the D gene is possibly TRBD1 (5 bases). Deletions cut 4 bases from V and 9 bases from J, with 16 bases between. Germline V gene lookup returns CDR1 LNHNV and CDR2 YYDKDF (reference sequence). The CDR3 contains 14 residues. The CDR3 DNA reads TGTGCCACCAGCACAAAGCAGGGATTGAGCACCATATATTTT. Protein: CATSTKQGLSTIYF.

V is TRBV4-2 and J is TRBJ2-7, with a possible D match to TRBD2 (5 bases). From germline, CDR1 is LGHNA and CDR2 YNFKEQ. This CDR3 comprises 13 residues. Trimming left V 0 bases short and J 6 bases short, with 9 bases between. CDR3 loop: CASSQDRGSEQYV. The CDR3 nucleotides are TGTGCCAGCAGCCAAGACCGAGGGTCCGAGCAGTACGTC.

The chain links TRBV2 to TRBJ1-5; D not certain. This CDR3 has 13 amino acids. Germline V gives CDR1 SNHLY, CDR2 FYNNEI. The V end lost 8 bases, the J end lost 7 bases, and 15 bases lay between the germline ends. CDR3 bases: TGTGCCAGCTCTAAGGAAGCGGGCCAGCCCCAGCATTTT. Translating gives CASSKEAGQPQHF.

The chain links TRBV6-4 to TRBJ2-3; 7 bases fit TRBD1. The CDR3 has 16 amino acids. The germline gives CDR1 MRHNA, CDR2 SNTAGT. The junction had 13 bases not matched to a gene; V was cut back by 6 bases and J by 4 bases. CDR3 DNA: TGTGCCAGCAGCGCCGGGGTAGGGGGCGTCGCAGATACGCAGTATTTT. Translated, it gives CASSAGVGGVADTQYF.

This clonotype was seen a few times. The chain joins TRBV27 to TRBJ2-7, with unresolved D. The CDR3 is 15 residues long. CDR1 is MNHEY and CDR2 is SMNVEV in the germline V gene (reference sequence). V shed 6 bases and J shed 2 bases, with 17 bases lying between them. The DNA for the CDR3 is TGTGCCAGCAGCCGCGGTCTGGGTGGCACCTACGAGCAGTACTTC. The encoded protein is CASSRGLGGTYEQYF.

This clonotype was recorded many times. The chain combines TRBV5-6 with TRBJ2-5, with 7 positions matching TRBD1. This CDR3 is 13 amino acids long. Germline V gene data show CDR1 as SGHDT and CDR2 as YYEEEE. V lost 4 bases to trimming and J lost 1 base; unmatched junction nucleotides: 1. CDR3 nucleotide sequence: TGTGCCAGCAGCGGGACAGTCCAAGAGACCCAGTACTTC. Residues: CASSGTVQETQYF.

The chain has TRBV25-1 and TRBJ2-1, with D hard to call. V lost 4 bases and J lost 5, with 12 bases in between. The CDR3 runs 14 residues. CDR1 is MGHDK and CDR2 is SYGVNS in the germline V gene. In DNA, the CDR3 is TGTGCCAGCAGTGCCCTGGGCCCCGACAATGAGCAGTTCTTC. Its translation: CASSALGPDNEQFF.

The CDR3 bases are TGTGCCAACGCGCAAGCTCGATACACTGAAGCTTTCTTT. Amino acid sequence: CANAQARYTEAFF. The chain combines TRBV12-3 or TRBV12-4 with TRBJ1-1; D is uncertain. Trimming shortened V by 10 bases and J by 3 bases, and 15 bases separated the two germline ends. CDR3 length: 13 amino acids.

This rearrangement joins TRBV5-1 to TRBJ2-1; 10 bases agree with TRBD1. Germline CDR1 reads SGHRS; CDR2 reads YFSETQ. V lost 5 bases and J lost 7; bases outside the gene matches: 3. This CDR3 region has 13 residues. The CDR3 DNA follows: TGCGCCAGCAGGCGGGGACAGGGGAATGAGCAGTTCTTC. Its protein is CASRRGQGNEQFF.

The J gene is TRBJ1-2, the V gene TRBV12-2. TRBV12-2 is assigned pseudogene status. This CDR3 comprises 12 residues. In DNA, the CDR3 is TGTGCAAGTCGCCCCAGTGGGTGCGGCTACACCTTC. The encoded protein is CASRPSGCGYTF.

This chain links TRBV2 with TRBJ1-5; possibly TRBD1 for D (5 bases). V lost 8 bases and J lost 4, with 12 bases in between. The CDR3 is 13 residues long. Germline CDR1 is SNHLY and CDR2 is FYNNEI. CDR3 DNA sequence: TGTGCCAGCGACCCGGGACCGAATCAGCCCCAGCATTTT. It encodes CASDPGPNQPQHF. The whole variable domain, filled in from reference TRBV2 and TRBJ1-5, reads EPEVTQTPSHQVTQMGQEVILRCVPISNHLYFYWYRQILGQKVEFLVSFYNNEISEKSEIFDDQFSVERPDGSNFTLKIRSTKLEDSAMYFCASDPGPNQPQHFGDGTRLSIL.

V gene TRBV21-1 combines with J gene TRBJ2-6. TRBV21-1 is labeled a pseudogene. The CDR3 runs to 19 residues. CDR3 bases: TGTGCCAGCAGCAATGAAGGGTGGACCTTGGGTTCTGGGGCCAACGTCCTGACTTTC. As protein: CASSNEGWTLGSGANVLTF.

The chain links TRBV5-1 to TRBJ2-1; D remains ambiguous. V was trimmed by 2 bases and J by 0 bases, leaving 9 bases between them. The CDR3 covers 15 residues. Germline lookup yields CDR1 SGHRS and CDR2 YFSETQ. The CDR3 sequence is CASSLRISSYNEQFF. Written as DNA, the CDR3 is TGCGCCAGCAGCTTAAGGATTAGCTCCTACAATGAGCAGTTCTTC.

The V and J genes are TRBV4-3 and TRBJ1-5; D call uncertain. The CDR3 is 14 residues long. Looked up from germline, CDR1 is LGHNA and CDR2 is YSLEER. V was pared by 0 bases and J by 4 bases, with 7 bases between. The CDR3 DNA follows: TGCGCCAGCAGCCAAGATATGGTAAATCAGCCCCAGCATTTT. Protein sequence: CASSQDMVNQPQHF.

In this sample, this clonotype turned up a few times. The chain has TRBV12-3 or TRBV12-4 and TRBJ1-1; D gene uncertain. V lost 5 bases and J 5 bases, leaving 9 bases between the germline ends. This CDR3 is built from 12 residues. CDR3 DNA sequence: TGTGCCAGCAGTCTCGGTACGACTGAAGCTTTCTTT. Protein product: CASSLGTTEAFF.

This clonotype was detected a few times. This rearrangement joins TRBV6-2 or TRBV6-3 to TRBJ1-1; tentatively, D is TRBD1 (6 bases). The V and J ends lost 6 bases and 3 bases respectively, with 14 bases between them. This CDR3 contains 14 residues. Germline loops: CDR1 MNHEY, CDR2 SVGEGT. Here the CDR3 DNA reads TGTGCCAGCAGGGGGGACACGGCTTACACTGAAGCTTTCTTT. It specifies CASRGDTAYTEAFF.